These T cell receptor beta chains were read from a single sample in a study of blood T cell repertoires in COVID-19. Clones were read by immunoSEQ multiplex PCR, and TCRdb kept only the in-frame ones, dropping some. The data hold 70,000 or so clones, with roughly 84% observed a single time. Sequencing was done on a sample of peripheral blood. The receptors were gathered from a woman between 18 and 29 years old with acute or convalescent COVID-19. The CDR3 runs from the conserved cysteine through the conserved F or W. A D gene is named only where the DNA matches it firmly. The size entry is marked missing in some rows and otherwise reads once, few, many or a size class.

DNA: TGTGCCAGCGCCCAGGGGGACACCGGGGAGCTGTTTTTT
CDR3: CASAQGDTGELFF
size: .
V: TRBV5-6
J: TRBJ2-2
D: TRBD1

DNA: TGTGCCAGCAGTGTCGGACAGGCCACCTACGAGCAGTACTTC
CDR3: CASSVGQATYEQYF
size: .
V: TRBV2
J: TRBJ2-7
D: TRBD1

DNA: TGTGCCAGCTCACCTACGGTGAACACTGAAGCTTTCTTT
CDR3: CASSPTVNTEAFF
size: .
V: TRBV18
J: TRBJ1-1
D: .

DNA: TGTGCCAGCAGCTTAGATCTAGCGGGGCCTTCTACGCAGTATTTT
CDR3: CASSLDLAGPSTQYF
size: .
V: TRBV7-9
J: TRBJ2-3
D: TRBD2

DNA: TGTGCCAGCAGCCAAGAGTTAGCTTCGGTCACCGGGGAGCTGTTTTTT
CDR3: CASSQELASVTGELFF
size: .
V: TRBV3-1/TRBV3-2
J: TRBJ2-2
D: .

DNA: TGTGCCAGCAGTCCCGGACTAGCGGGATCGAGGGTGGTCGATCGGGCGCAGTATTTT
CDR3: CASSPGLAGSRVVDRAQYF
size: .
V: TRBV27
J: TRBJ2-3
D: TRBD2

DNA: TGTGCCAGCAGTGATTGGACTAGCGGGGGTGGGAGGGCCTACAATGAGCAGTTCTTC
CDR3: CASSDWTSGGGRAYNEQFF
size: .
V: TRBV2
J: TRBJ2-1
D: TRBD2

DNA: TGTGCCACCAGTGATCCGGGACAGGGATCGTACAATGAGCAGTTCTTC
CDR3: CATSDPGQGSYNEQFF
size: .
V: TRBV24-1
J: TRBJ2-1
D: TRBD1

DNA: TGTGCCAGCAGCTTAGAAACGGGAGGCTATGGCTACACCTTC
CDR3: CASSLETGGYGYTF
size: few
V: TRBV7-2
J: TRBJ1-2
D: .

DNA: TGTGCCAGCAGCCCCAGGGGGAACACTGAAGCTTTCTTT
CDR3: CASSPRGNTEAFF
size: once
V: TRBV3-1/TRBV3-2
J: TRBJ1-1
D: .

DNA: TGCAGCGTCCGGGACACCTATGGCTACACCTTC
CDR3: CSVRDTYGYTF
size: .
V: TRBV29-1
J: TRBJ1-2
D: .

DNA: TGTGCCAGCAGTGAAAAGGGACAGAGCTCCTATAATTCACCCCTCCACTTT
CDR3: CASSEKGQSSYNSPLHF
size: .
V: TRBV6-1
J: TRBJ1-6
D: TRBD1

DNA: TGCAGCGTTGTTATGGGGACAGGGGGCACTGAAGCTTTCTTT
CDR3: CSVVMGTGGTEAFF
size: .
V: TRBV29-1
J: TRBJ1-1
D: TRBD1

DNA: TGTGCCAGCAGCTTAGCGCGAAAGGACAGGGTTCCGTATGGCTACACCTTC
CDR3: CASSLARKDRVPYGYTF
size: .
V: TRBV7-2
J: TRBJ1-2
D: TRBD1

DNA: TGTGCCAGCAGCGTAGGACTAGCGGGGGGTGGCAATGAGCAGTTCTTC
CDR3: CASSVGLAGGGNEQFF
size: once
V: TRBV28
J: TRBJ2-1
D: TRBD2

DNA: TGCAGCGTTGTCCCGGGTACCCGGGAGACCCAGTACTTC
CDR3: CSVVPGTRETQYF
size: .
V: TRBV29-1
J: TRBJ2-5
D: .

DNA: TGTGCCAGCAGCCAAGACAGGCCGAACACCGGGGAGCTGTTTTTT
CDR3: CASSQDRPNTGELFF
size: .
V: TRBV14
J: TRBJ2-2
D: .

DNA: TGTGCCAGCTCGGACAGCCAGTCACCCCTCCACTTT
CDR3: CASSDSQSPLHF
size: few
V: TRBV18
J: TRBJ1-6
D: .

DNA: TGTGCCAGTAGAAGAAGGGACAGCCGGAATCAGCCCCAGCATTTT
CDR3: CASRRRDSRNQPQHF
size: .
V: TRBV19
J: TRBJ1-5
D: TRBD1

DNA: TGTGCCTGGACGACAGCCTATGGCTACACCTTC
CDR3: CAWTTAYGYTF
size: few
V: TRBV30
J: TRBJ1-2
D: .

DNA: TGCGCCAGCAGCCAAGAACTGCGCGGGACTGGCTACACCTTC
CDR3: CASSQELRGTGYTF
size: .
V: TRBV4-1
J: TRBJ1-2
D: .

DNA: TGTGCCATCAGTGAGTCGACTAGCTACAATGAGCAGTTCTTC
CDR3: CAISESTSYNEQFF
size: .
V: TRBV10-3
J: TRBJ2-1
D: .

DNA: TGTGCCAGCAGCTTGGTGGCATCGGGAGGGCCCTACGAGCAGTACTTC
CDR3: CASSLVASGGPYEQYF
size: .
V: TRBV5-5
J: TRBJ2-7
D: TRBD2

DNA: TGTGCCAGCAGTGAAGGGGACATATTCTCCTACAATGAGCAGTTCTTC
CDR3: CASSEGDIFSYNEQFF
size: .
V: TRBV2
J: TRBJ2-1
D: .

DNA: TGTGCCAGCAGTCCCCAGGGAGGGTCAAACACTGAAGCTTTCTTT
CDR3: CASSPQGGSNTEAFF
size: .
V: TRBV28
J: TRBJ1-1
D: .

DNA: TGTGCCAGCAGCGTAGTCGACCCCTCGGGAACTGAAGCTTTCTTT
CDR3: CASSVVDPSGTEAFF
size: once
V: TRBV9
J: TRBJ1-1
D: .

DNA: TGTGCCAGTAGTAGCACTTCGACTACCTTAGAGACCCAGTACTTC
CDR3: CASSSTSTTLETQYF
size: .
V: TRBV19
J: TRBJ2-5
D: .

DNA: TGTGCCAGCAGTGAAGGGACTAGCGGCTCCTACGAGCAGTACTTC
CDR3: CASSEGTSGSYEQYF
size: medium-sized
V: TRBV6-1
J: TRBJ2-7
D: TRBD2

DNA: TGTGCCAGTAGTATAGTGGGCAGAGACACTGAAGCTTTCTTT
CDR3: CASSIVGRDTEAFF
size: .
V: TRBV19
J: TRBJ1-1
D: .